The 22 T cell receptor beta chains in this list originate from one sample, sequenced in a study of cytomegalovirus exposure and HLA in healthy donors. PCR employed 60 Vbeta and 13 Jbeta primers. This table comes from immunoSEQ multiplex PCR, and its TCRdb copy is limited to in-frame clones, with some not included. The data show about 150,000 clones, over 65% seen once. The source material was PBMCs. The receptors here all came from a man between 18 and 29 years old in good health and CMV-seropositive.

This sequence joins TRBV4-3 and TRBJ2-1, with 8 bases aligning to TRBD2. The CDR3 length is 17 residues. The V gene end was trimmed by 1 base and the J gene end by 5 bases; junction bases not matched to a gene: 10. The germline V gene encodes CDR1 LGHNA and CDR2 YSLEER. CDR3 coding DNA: TGCGCCAGCAGCCAAGTCCCGCCGGGACTAGGAGACAATGAGCAGTTCTTC. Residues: CASSQVPPGLGDNEQFF.

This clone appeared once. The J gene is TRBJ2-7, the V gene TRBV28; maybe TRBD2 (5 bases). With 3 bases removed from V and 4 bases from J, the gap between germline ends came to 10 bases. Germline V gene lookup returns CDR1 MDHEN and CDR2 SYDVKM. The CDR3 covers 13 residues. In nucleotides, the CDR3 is TGTGCCAGCAGTTTTGGGGAGTTGTACGAGCAGTACTTC. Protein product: CASSFGELYEQYF.

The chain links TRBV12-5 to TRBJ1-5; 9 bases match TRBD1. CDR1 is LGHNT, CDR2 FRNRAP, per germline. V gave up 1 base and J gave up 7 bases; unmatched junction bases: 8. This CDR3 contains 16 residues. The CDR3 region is CASGLGLQGAEQPQHF. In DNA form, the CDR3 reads TGTGCTAGTGGTTTGGGCCTACAGGGGGCCGAACAGCCCCAGCATTTT. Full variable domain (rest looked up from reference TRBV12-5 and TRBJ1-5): DARVTQTPRHKVTEMGQEVTMRCQPILGHNTVFWYRQTMMQGLELLAYFRNRAPLDDSGMPKDRFSAEMPDATLATLKIQPSEPRDSAVYFCASGLGLQGAEQPQHFGDGTRLSIL.

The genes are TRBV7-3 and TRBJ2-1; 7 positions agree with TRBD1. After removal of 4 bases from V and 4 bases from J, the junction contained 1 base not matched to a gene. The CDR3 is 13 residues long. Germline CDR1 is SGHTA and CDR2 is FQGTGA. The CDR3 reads CASSWGQYNEQFF. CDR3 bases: TGTGCCAGCAGCTGGGGACAGTACAATGAGCAGTTCTTC.

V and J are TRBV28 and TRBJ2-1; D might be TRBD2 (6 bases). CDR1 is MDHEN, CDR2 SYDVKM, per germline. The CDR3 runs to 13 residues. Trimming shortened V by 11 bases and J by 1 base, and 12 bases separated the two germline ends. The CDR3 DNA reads TGTGCCCATGGAGGGGAGTCCTACAATGAGCAGTTCTTC. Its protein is CAHGGESYNEQFF.

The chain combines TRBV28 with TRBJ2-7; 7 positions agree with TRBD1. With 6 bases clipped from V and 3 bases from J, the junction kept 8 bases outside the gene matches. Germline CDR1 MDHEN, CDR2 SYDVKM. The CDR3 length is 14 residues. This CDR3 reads CASSETGTDYEQYF. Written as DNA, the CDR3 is TGTGCCAGCAGCGAGACCGGGACAGACTACGAGCAGTACTTC.

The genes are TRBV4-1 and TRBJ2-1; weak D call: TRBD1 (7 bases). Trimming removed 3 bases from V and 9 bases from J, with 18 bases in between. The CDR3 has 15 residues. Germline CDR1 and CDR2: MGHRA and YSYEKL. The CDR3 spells CASSQIGRGVSEQFF. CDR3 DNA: TGCGCCAGCAGCCAGATAGGCAGGGGGGTGAGTGAGCAGTTCTTC.

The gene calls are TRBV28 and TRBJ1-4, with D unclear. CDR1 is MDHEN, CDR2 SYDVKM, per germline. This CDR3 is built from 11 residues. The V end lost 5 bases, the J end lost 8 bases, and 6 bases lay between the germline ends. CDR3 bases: TGTGCCAGCAGTACCCGGGAAAAACTGTTTTTT. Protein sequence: CASSTREKLFF.

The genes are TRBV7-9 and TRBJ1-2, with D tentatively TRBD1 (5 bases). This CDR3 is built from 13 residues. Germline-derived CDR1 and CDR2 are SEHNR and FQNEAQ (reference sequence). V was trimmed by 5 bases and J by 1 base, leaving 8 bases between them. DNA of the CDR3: TGTGCCAGCAGCGAGACAGTTAACTATGGCTACACCTTC. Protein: CASSETVNYGYTF.

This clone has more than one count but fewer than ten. This CDR3 reads CASSTAGKTGGEGYGYTF. CDR3 DNA sequence: TGTGCCAGTAGTACCGCGGGGAAGACAGGGGGCGAAGGCTATGGCTACACCTTC. This chain joins TRBV19 and TRBJ1-2, with TRBD1 identical over 10 bases. V shed 4 bases and J 4 bases; nucleotides not matched to a gene: 15. The CDR3 extends over 18 amino acids. CDR1 is LNHDA and CDR2 is SQIVND in the germline V gene (reference sequence). Using reference TRBV19 and TRBJ1-2 for the parts outside the CDR3, the full variable domain is DGGITQSPKYLFRKEGQNVTLSCEQNLNHDAMYWYRQDPGQGLRLIYYSQIVNDFQKGDIAEGYSVSREKKESFPLTVTSAQKNPTAFYLCASSTAGKTGGEGYGYTFGSGTRLTVV.

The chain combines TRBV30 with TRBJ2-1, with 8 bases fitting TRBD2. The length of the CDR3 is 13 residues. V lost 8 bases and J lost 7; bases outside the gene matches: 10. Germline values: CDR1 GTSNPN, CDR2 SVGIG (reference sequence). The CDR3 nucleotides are TGTGCCCATTCTCGGGGGGGGAGGAATGAGCAGTTCTTC. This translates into CAHSRGGRNEQFF.

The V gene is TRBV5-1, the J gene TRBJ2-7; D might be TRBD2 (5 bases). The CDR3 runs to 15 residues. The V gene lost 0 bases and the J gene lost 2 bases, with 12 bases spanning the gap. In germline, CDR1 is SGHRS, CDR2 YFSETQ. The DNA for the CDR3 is TGCGCCAGCAGCTTGGCCATGGACTCTACCTACGAGCAGTACTTC. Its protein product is CASSLAMDSTYEQYF.

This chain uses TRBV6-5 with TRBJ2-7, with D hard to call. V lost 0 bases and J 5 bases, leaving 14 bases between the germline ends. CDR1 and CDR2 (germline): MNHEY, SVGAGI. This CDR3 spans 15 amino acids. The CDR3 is CASSYSRLTLNEQYF. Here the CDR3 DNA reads TGTGCCAGCAGTTACTCGCGACTGACTCTCAACGAGCAGTACTTC.

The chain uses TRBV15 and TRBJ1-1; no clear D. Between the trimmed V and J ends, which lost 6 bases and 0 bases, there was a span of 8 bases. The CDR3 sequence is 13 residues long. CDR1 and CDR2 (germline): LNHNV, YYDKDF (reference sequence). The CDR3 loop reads CATSLQMNTEAFF. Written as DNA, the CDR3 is TGTGCCACCAGTCTACAGATGAACACTGAAGCTTTCTTT.

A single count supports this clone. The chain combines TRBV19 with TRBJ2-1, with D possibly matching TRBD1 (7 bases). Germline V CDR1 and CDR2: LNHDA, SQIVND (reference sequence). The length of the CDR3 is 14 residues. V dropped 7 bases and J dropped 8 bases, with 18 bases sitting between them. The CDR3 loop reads CASNQGGTRDEQFF. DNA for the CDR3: TGTGCCAGTAATCAGGGGGGCACCAGGGATGAGCAGTTCTTC.

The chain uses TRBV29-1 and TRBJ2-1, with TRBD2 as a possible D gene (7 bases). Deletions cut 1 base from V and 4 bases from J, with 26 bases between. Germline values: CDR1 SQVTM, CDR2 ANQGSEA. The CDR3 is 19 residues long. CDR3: CSVEGQVAGGNERYNEQFF. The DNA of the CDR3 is TGCAGCGTTGAAGGACAGGTAGCGGGTGGAAATGAAAGGTACAATGAGCAGTTCTTC.

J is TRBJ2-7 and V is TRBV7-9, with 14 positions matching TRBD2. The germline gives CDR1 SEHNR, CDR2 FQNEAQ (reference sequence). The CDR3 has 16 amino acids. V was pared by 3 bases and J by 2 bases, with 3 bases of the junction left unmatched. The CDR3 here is CASSLVTSGGAYEQYF. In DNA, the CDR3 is TGTGCCAGCAGCTTGGTGACTAGCGGGGGGGCCTACGAGCAGTACTTC.

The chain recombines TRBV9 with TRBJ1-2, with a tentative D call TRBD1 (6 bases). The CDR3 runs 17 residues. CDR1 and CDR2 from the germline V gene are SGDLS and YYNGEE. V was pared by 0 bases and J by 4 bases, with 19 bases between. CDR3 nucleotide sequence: TGTGCCAGCAGCGTAGCTGGTGAACAGGGAGCCGTCTATGGCTACACCTTC. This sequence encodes CASSVAGEQGAVYGYTF.

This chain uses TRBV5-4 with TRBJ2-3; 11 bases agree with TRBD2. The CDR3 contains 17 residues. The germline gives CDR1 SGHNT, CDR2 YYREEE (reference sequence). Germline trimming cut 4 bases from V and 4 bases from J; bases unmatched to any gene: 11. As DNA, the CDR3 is TGTGCCAGCAGCACCTTTAGCGGGGGGGCTCTCGCAGATACGCAGTATTTT. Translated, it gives CASSTFSGGALADTQYF.

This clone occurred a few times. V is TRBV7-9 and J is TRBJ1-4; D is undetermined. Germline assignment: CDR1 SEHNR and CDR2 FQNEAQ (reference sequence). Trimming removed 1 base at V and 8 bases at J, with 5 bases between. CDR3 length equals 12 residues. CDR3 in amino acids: CASSLVREKLFF. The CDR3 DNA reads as TGTGCCAGCAGCTTAGTCAGGGAAAAACTGTTTTTT.

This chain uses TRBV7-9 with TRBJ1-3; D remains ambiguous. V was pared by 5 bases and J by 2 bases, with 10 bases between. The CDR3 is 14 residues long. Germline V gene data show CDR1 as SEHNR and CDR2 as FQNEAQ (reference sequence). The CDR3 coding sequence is TGTGCCAGCAGCCCAGGATCACCTGGAAACACCATATATTTT. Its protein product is CASSPGSPGNTIYF.

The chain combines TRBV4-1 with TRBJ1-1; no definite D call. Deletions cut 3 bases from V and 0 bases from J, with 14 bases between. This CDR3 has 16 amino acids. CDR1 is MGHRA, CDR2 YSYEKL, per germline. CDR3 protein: CASSQASTRMNTEAFF. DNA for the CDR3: TGCGCCAGCAGCCAGGCCAGCACTAGAATGAACACTGAAGCTTTCTTT.